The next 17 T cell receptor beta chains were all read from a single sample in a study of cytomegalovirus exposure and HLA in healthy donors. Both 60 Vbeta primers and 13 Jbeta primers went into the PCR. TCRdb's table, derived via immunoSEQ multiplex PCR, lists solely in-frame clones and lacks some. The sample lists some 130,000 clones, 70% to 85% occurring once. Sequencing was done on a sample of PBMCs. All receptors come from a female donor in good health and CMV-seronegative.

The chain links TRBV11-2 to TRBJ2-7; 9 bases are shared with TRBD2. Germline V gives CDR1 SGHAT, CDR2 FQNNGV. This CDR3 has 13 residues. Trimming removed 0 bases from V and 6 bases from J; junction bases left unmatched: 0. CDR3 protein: CASSLEAGGEQYF. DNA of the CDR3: TGTGCCAGCAGCTTAGAAGCGGGAGGCGAGCAGTACTTC.

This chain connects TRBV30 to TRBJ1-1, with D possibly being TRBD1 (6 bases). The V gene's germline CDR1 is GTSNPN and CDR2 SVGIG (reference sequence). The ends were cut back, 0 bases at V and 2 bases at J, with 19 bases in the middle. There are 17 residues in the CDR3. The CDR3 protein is CAWSVFVGAGANTEAFF. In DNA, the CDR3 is TGTGCCTGGAGTGTATTCGTAGGGGCAGGGGCCAACACTGAAGCTTTCTTT. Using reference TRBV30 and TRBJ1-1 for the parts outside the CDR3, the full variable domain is SQTIHQWPATLVQPVGSPLSLECTVEGTSNPNLYWYRQAAGRGLQLLFYSVGIGQISSEVPQNLSASRPQDRQFILSSKKLLLSDSGFYLCAWSVFVGAGANTEAFFGQGTRLTVV.

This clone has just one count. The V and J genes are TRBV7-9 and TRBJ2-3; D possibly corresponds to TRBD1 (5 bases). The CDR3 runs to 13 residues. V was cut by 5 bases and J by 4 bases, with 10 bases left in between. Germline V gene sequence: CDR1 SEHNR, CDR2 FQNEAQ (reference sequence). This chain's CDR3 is CASSPWGPDTQYF. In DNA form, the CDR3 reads TGTGCCAGCAGCCCGTGGGGCCCAGATACGCAGTATTTT.

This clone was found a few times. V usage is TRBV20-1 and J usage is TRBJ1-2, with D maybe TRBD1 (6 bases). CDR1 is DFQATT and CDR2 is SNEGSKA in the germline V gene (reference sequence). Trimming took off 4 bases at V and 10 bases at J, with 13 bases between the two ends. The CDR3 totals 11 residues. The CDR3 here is CSAIDRLVYTF. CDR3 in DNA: TGCAGTGCTATAGACAGGCTGGTCTACACCTTC.

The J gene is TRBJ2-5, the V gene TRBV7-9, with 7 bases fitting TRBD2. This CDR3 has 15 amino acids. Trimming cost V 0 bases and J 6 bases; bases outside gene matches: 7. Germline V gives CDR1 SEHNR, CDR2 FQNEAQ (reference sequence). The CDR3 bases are TGTGCCAGCAGCTTAGCGGGGGGGTCCAGCCAGACCCAGTACTTC. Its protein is CASSLAGGSSQTQYF.

The CDR3 sequence is CASSRELAGTGELFF. The CDR3 coding sequence is TGTGCCAGCAGTAGGGAACTAGCGGGAACTGGGGAGCTGTTTTTT. This chain joins TRBV5-8 and TRBJ2-2, with 10 bases fitting TRBD2. Looked up from germline, CDR1 is SGHTS and CDR2 is YDEGEE. Trimming at V came to 5 bases and at J to 8 bases, leaving 9 bases not matched to a gene. The CDR3 extends over 15 amino acids.

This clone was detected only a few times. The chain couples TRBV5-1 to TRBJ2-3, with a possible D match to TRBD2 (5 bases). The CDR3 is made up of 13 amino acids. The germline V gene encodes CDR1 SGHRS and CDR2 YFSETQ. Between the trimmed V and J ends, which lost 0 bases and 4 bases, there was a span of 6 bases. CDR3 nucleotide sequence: TGCGCCAGCAGCTTGGTGGGAGCAGATACGCAGTATTTT. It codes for CASSLVGADTQYF.

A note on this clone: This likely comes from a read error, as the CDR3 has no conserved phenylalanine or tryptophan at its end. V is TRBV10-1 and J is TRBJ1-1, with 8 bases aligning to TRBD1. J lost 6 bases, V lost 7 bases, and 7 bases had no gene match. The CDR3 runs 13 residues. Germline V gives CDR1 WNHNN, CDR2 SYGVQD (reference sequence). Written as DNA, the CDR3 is TGCGCCAGCACCGGACAGGGAAGCGCTGAAGCTTTCTCT. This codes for CASTGQGSAEAFS.

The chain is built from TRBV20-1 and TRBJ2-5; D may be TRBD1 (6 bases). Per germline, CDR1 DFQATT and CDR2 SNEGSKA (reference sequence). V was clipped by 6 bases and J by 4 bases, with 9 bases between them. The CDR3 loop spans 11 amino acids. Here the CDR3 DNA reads TGCAGTGCAGGACAGCGAGAGACCCAGTACTTC. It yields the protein CSAGQRETQYF.

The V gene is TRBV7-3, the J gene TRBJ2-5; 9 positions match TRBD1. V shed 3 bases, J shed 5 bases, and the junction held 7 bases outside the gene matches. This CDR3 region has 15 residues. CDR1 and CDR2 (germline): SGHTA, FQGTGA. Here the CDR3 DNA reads TGTGCCAGCAGCTTTACACAGGGGGCGCAGGAGACCCAGTACTTC. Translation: CASSFTQGAQETQYF.

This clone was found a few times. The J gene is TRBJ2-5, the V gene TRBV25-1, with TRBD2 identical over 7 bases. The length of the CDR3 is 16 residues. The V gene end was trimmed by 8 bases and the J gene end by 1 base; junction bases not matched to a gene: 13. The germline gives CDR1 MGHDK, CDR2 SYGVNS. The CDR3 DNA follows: TGTGCCAGCCGACCCGGGACTACTCATCCCCAAGAGACCCAGTACTTC. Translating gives CASRPGTTHPQETQYF.

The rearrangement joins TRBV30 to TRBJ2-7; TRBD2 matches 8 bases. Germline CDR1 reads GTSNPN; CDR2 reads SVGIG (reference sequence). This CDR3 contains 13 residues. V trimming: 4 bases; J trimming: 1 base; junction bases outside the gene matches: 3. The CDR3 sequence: CAWMGLGSYEQYF. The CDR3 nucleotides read TGTGCCTGGATGGGACTAGGTTCCTACGAGCAGTACTTC.

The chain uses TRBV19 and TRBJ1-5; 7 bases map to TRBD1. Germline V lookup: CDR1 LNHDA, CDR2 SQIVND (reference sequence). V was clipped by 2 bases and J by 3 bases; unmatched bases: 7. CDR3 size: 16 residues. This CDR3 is CASSIRRGRVNQPQHF. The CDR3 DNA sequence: TGTGCCAGTAGTATAAGAAGGGGGCGAGTCAATCAGCCCCAGCATTTT.

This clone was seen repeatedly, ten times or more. The DNA for the CDR3 is TGTGCCAGCAGCAAAGCCCCGACTAGCTACGAGCAGTACTTC. This codes for CASSKAPTSYEQYF. The chain carries TRBV21-1 and TRBJ2-7; the D call of TRBD2 is as the table states it, not checked on the DNA. TRBV21-1 is annotated as a pseudogene. The CDR3 is 14 amino acids.

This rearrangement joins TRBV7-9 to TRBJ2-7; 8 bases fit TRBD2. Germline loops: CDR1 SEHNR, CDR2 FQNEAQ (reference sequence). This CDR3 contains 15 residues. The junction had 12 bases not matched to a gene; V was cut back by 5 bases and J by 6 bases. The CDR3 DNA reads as TGTGCCAGCAGCCCACCCGGGACTAGGCAATCCGAGCAGTACTTC. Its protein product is CASSPPGTRQSEQYF.

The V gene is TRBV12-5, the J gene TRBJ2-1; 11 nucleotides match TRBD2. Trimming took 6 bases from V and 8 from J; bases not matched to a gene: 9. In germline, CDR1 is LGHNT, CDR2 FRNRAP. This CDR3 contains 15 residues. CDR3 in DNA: TGTGCTAGTGGGACGGGACTAGCGGAAGGGGATGAGCAGTTCTTC. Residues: CASGTGLAEGDEQFF.

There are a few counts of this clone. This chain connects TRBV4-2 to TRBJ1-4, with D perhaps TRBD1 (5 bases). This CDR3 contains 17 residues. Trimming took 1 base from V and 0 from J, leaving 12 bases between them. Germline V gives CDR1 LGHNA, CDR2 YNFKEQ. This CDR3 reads CASSQGMGRATNEKLFF. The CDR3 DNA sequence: TGTGCCAGCAGCCAAGGCATGGGCAGGGCAACTAATGAAAAACTGTTTTTT.